One and the same sample provided the 27 T cell receptor beta chains below, sequenced in a study of blood T cell repertoires in COVID-19. Using immunoSEQ multiplex PCR, the repertoire was profiled, and TCRdb retains in-frame clones only, with some absent. This table holds 330,000 or so clones, approximately 88% found once. Input material: PBMCs or T cells enriched from blood (not recorded which). These receptors all stem from a young man who had recovered from COVID-19.

The chain links TRBV19 to TRBJ1-2, with 7 bases aligning to TRBD1. The CDR3 has 14 residues. Germline V lookup: CDR1 LNHDA, CDR2 SQIVND (reference sequence). Trimming removed 3 bases from V and 4 bases from J; junction bases left unmatched: 5. In nucleotides, the CDR3 is TGTGCCAGTAGTATGGGACAGACTTTCTATGGCTACACCTTC. Its protein is CASSMGQTFYGYTF.

This rearrangement joins TRBV28 to TRBJ1-2; 7 positions agree with TRBD1. This CDR3 is built from 16 residues. V shed 4 bases and J 2 bases; nucleotides not matched to a gene: 10. Germline V gene lookup returns CDR1 MDHEN and CDR2 SYDVKM. This chain's CDR3 is CASSYLDRALNYGYTF. CDR3 nucleotides: TGTGCCAGCAGTTACCTCGACAGGGCCCTAAACTATGGCTACACCTTC.

The chain joins TRBV9 to TRBJ2-1, with TRBD2 identical over 10 bases. The junction had 5 bases not matched to a gene; V was cut back by 2 bases and J by 0 bases. The CDR3 contains 17 residues. Germline CDR1 is SGDLS and CDR2 is YYNGEE. The CDR3 is CASSVIVAGGSYNEQFF. CDR3 sequence (DNA): TGTGCCAGCAGCGTCATAGTAGCGGGGGGCTCCTACAATGAGCAGTTCTTC.

The chain carries TRBV9 and TRBJ2-7; no definite D call. Germline lookup yields CDR1 SGDLS and CDR2 YYNGEE. This CDR3 comprises 15 residues. Trimming took off 0 bases at V and 0 bases at J, with 10 bases between the two ends. CDR3 in amino acids: CASSVAPGSSYEQYF. The CDR3 DNA is TGTGCCAGCAGCGTAGCCCCAGGAAGCTCCTACGAGCAGTACTTC. Full variable domain (rest looked up from reference TRBV9 and TRBJ2-7): DSGVTQTPKHLITATGQRVTLRCSPRSGDLSVYWYQQSLDQGLQFLIQYYNGEERAKGNILERFSAQQFPDLHSELNLSSLELGDSALYFCASSVAPGSSYEQYFGPGTRLTVT.

V usage is TRBV24-1 and J usage is TRBJ1-2; TRBD1 matches at 10 bases. In germline, CDR1 is KGHDR, CDR2 SFDVKD. With V trimmed by 3 bases and J by 7 bases, 4 bases remained unmatched. The CDR3 is 14 residues long. CDR3 nucleotides: TGTGCCACCAGTGATACCGGGACAGGGGCTGGCTACACCTTC. Translated, it gives CATSDTGTGAGYTF.

The chain is built from TRBV24-1 and TRBJ1-1; no clear D gene. Germline CDR1 is KGHDR and CDR2 is SFDVKD. The V end lost 0 bases, the J end lost 5 bases, and 6 bases lay between the germline ends. This CDR3 comprises 13 residues. CDR3 nucleotide sequence: TGTGCCACCAGTGATTTGCACCGGACTGAAGCTTTCTTT. Translation: CATSDLHRTEAFF.

The chain carries TRBV28 and TRBJ2-2; no definite D call. The CDR3 has 15 amino acids. Trimming removed 4 bases at V and 5 bases at J, with 14 bases between. Germline CDR1 is MDHEN and CDR2 is SYDVKM. The DNA for the CDR3 is TGTGCCAGCAGTTGGCCAAGAGGATATACCGGGGAGCTGTTTTTT. Its protein product is CASSWPRGYTGELFF.

This clone was counted a few times. V usage is TRBV6-5 and J usage is TRBJ2-7; 7 bases are a match to TRBD2. This CDR3 has 13 residues. Per germline, CDR1 MNHEY and CDR2 SVGAGI. J gave up 4 bases and V 4 bases, and 4 bases lay outside the gene matches. The CDR3 nucleotides are TGTGCCAGCAGTTCGGGACTACCATACGAGCAGTACTTC. Translating it yields CASSSGLPYEQYF.

The chain employs TRBV7-9 and TRBJ2-5, with D possibly TRBD2 on 5 matching bases. This CDR3 has 13 residues. Germline assignment: CDR1 SEHNR and CDR2 FQNEAQ (reference sequence). Trimming shortened V by 3 bases and J by 5 bases, and 10 bases separated the two germline ends. The CDR3 DNA is TGTGCCAGCAGCTTCAGGACTCGGGAGACCCAGTACTTC. Protein product: CASSFRTRETQYF.

V usage is TRBV11-1 and J usage is TRBJ2-5; D perhaps matches TRBD2 (6 bases). Germline values: CDR1 SGHAT, CDR2 FQDESV (reference sequence). The CDR3 contains 13 residues. Trimming left V 8 bases short and J 5 bases short, with 15 bases between. CDR3 loop: CASRRGWEETQYF. CDR3 nucleotide sequence: TGTGCCAGCCGGCGGGGTTGGGAGGAGACCCAGTACTTC.

The chain joins TRBV28 to TRBJ1-2; 10 positions agree with TRBD1. This CDR3 comprises 14 residues. V shed 10 bases and J 8 bases; nucleotides not matched to a gene: 13. Germline V CDR1 and CDR2: MDHEN, SYDVKM. CDR3 coding DNA: TGTGCCATAGAGCGGGACAGGGGAGTGAACGGCTACACCTTC. This translates into CAIERDRGVNGYTF.

This clone was detected only once. The chain joins TRBV5-1 to TRBJ1-1, with no clear D. Germline CDR1 SGHRS, CDR2 YFSETQ. There are 13 residues in the CDR3. Trimming pared 1 base from V and 3 bases from J, leaving 7 bases between. The CDR3 sequence is CASSLLYDTEAFF. The CDR3 DNA reads TGCGCCAGCAGCTTGCTGTATGACACTGAAGCTTTCTTT.

The genes are TRBV28 and TRBJ2-7; maybe TRBD1 (6 bases). This CDR3 comprises 12 residues. Trimming shortened V by 5 bases and J by 3 bases, and 8 bases separated the two germline ends. Germline loops: CDR1 MDHEN, CDR2 SYDVKM. The CDR3 nucleotides read TGTGCCAGCAGTAGGGGGATCTACGAGCAGTACTTC. It specifies CASSRGIYEQYF.

The gene calls are TRBV4-2 and TRBJ2-1; no clear D. Trimming removed 6 bases at V and 8 bases at J, with 17 bases between. CDR3 size: 14 residues. Germline V gene sequence: CDR1 LGHNA, CDR2 YNFKEQ. The CDR3 spells CASSKGGLIDEQFF. The CDR3, as DNA: TGTGCCAGCAGTAAAGGCGGATTGATCGATGAGCAGTTCTTC.

The rearrangement links TRBV2 to TRBJ1-4; D gene ambiguous. This CDR3 has 13 residues. The ends were cut back, 2 bases at V and 5 bases at J, with 6 bases in the middle. CDR1 is SNHLY and CDR2 is FYNNEI in the germline V gene. The CDR3 DNA reads TGTGCCAGCAGTGAACGGCGGAATGAAAAACTGTTTTTT. Translating gives CASSERRNEKLFF.

V is TRBV29-1 and J is TRBJ1-3; 8 bases are shared with TRBD1. After removal of 6 bases from V and 1 base from J, the junction contained 8 bases not matched to a gene. The CDR3 runs to 15 residues. Looked up from germline, CDR1 is SQVTM and CDR2 is ANQGSEA. The CDR3 protein is CSVERQGKSGNTIYF. The CDR3 DNA reads TGCAGCGTGGAAAGACAGGGGAAATCTGGAAACACCATATATTTT.

J is TRBJ2-5 and V is TRBV5-1, with 11 nucleotides matching TRBD2. The CDR3 is 18 amino acids. Unmatched junction bases numbered 9, after V lost 1 base and J lost 1 base. Germline loops: CDR1 SGHRS, CDR2 YFSETQ. For the CDR3, the DNA is TGCGCCAGCAGCTTGCTAGCGGGGGGCGGGGGACTCCAAGAGACCCAGTACTTC. Translated: CASSLLAGGGGLQETQYF.

About this clone itself: The sample has other DNA sequences that encode this CDR3 too. V and J are TRBV7-2 and TRBJ2-7; 7 nucleotides align to TRBD2. Germline CDR1 and CDR2: SGHTA and FQGNSA. The CDR3 is made up of 14 amino acids. V lost 1 base, J lost 2 bases, and 2 bases stayed unmatched. The CDR3 DNA reads as TGTGCCAGCAGCTTAGGCGGGGGACCCTACGAGCAGTACTTC. As protein: CASSLGGGPYEQYF.

This chain connects TRBV4-1 to TRBJ1-6; possible D gene TRBD1, 5 bases. Germline values: CDR1 MGHRA, CDR2 YSYEKL. V was trimmed by 0 bases and J by 7 bases, leaving 13 bases between them. The CDR3 runs to 16 residues. The CDR3 DNA reads TGCGCCAGCAGCCAAGATTGGGGGGAGGGAAATTCACCCCTCCACTTT. Translated: CASSQDWGEGNSPLHF.

The chain has TRBV30 and TRBJ2-3, with D maybe TRBD2 (6 bases). Germline V gene lookup returns CDR1 GTSNPN and CDR2 SVGIG (reference sequence). V lost 3 bases and J lost 1, with 11 bases in between. The CDR3 loop spans 14 amino acids. The CDR3 sequence is CAWSGGRGTDTQYF. CDR3 nucleotide sequence: TGTGCCTGGAGCGGGGGACGGGGCACAGATACGCAGTATTTT.

This chain connects TRBV30 to TRBJ1-6; TRBD1 aligns across 8 bases. Looked up from germline, CDR1 is GTSNPN and CDR2 is SVGIG (reference sequence). The trim removed 2 bases at V and 3 bases at J, leaving 3 bases unmatched. This CDR3 comprises 15 residues. CDR3 DNA: TGTGCCTGGAGTCCAACAGGGGGCTATAATTCACCCCTCCACTTT. Amino acid sequence: CAWSPTGGYNSPLHF.

The chain employs TRBV6-1 and TRBJ2-7; TRBD1 matches 7 bases. Per germline, CDR1 MNHNS and CDR2 SASEGT. The V segment lost 3 bases and the J segment 0 bases; nucleotides outside the gene matches: 8. The CDR3 is made up of 16 amino acids. CDR3 nucleotide sequence: TGTGCCAGCAGTGATCTAGACAGGGAATCCTCCTACGAGCAGTACTTC. Its protein product is CASSDLDRESSYEQYF.

The rearrangement uses TRBV6-5 and TRBJ2-7, with TRBD1 matching over 9 bases. Germline V gene data show CDR1 as MNHEY and CDR2 as SVGAGI. V was pared by 6 bases and J by 3 bases, with 6 bases of the junction left unmatched. The CDR3 totals 14 residues. In nucleotides, the CDR3 is TGTGCCAGCAGGAGACAGGGGGGGATCTACGAGCAGTACTTC. Its translation: CASRRQGGIYEQYF.

The chain recombines TRBV18 with TRBJ1-3; tentative D call: TRBD1 (5 bases). Trimming stripped 3 bases from V and 4 bases from J, with 13 bases between. CDR1 is KGHSH and CDR2 is LQKENI in the germline V gene. The CDR3 is 15 amino acids. Written as DNA, the CDR3 is TGTGCCAGCTCACCGGAGGGGACGCCAGGAAACACCATATATTTT. Translating gives CASSPEGTPGNTIYF.

The rearrangement uses TRBV12-3 or TRBV12-4 and TRBJ2-7, with a possible D match to TRBD1 (6 bases). The CDR3 loop spans 13 amino acids. Trimming stripped 2 bases from V and 6 bases from J, with 11 bases between. In DNA, the CDR3 is TGTGCCAGCAGTTTAAGTCGAGGGGGCGAGCAGTACTTC. Translating it yields CASSLSRGGEQYF.

The chain recombines TRBV6-2 or TRBV6-3 with TRBJ2-1, with 8 bases matching TRBD2. Trimming cost V 5 bases and J 8 bases; bases outside gene matches: 14. CDR1 and CDR2 (germline): MNHEY, SVGEGT. The CDR3 consists of 16 residues. The CDR3 is CASSRGSGGAQDEQFF. The CDR3 nucleotides read TGTGCCAGCAGTCGAGGGTCCGGGGGGGCCCAGGATGAGCAGTTCTTC.

The chain uses TRBV19 and TRBJ2-1; 8 bases line up with TRBD1. The junction had 6 bases not matched to a gene; V was cut back by 4 bases and J by 7 bases. Germline values: CDR1 LNHDA, CDR2 SQIVND (reference sequence). The CDR3 covers 14 residues. The CDR3 loop is CASSNAGGKNEQFF. Here the CDR3 DNA reads TGTGCCAGTAGTAACGCAGGGGGCAAGAATGAGCAGTTCTTC.